This record looks at one TCR beta chain sequence and its context. Trimming took 7 bases from V and 3 from J; bases not matched to a gene: 17. The germline gives CDR1 LNHDA, CDR2 SQIVND (reference sequence). The CDR3 is made up of 17 amino acids. The protocol was immunoSEQ multiplex PCR, while the TCRdb copy is restricted to in-frame clones and leaves out a portion. The sample contains roughly 250,000 clones, around 84% of which appear only once. This sample was included in a study of blood T cell repertoires in COVID-19. The material sequenced was peripheral blood. The TCR was taken from a woman in her forties who had recovered from COVID-19. The chain recombines TRBV19 with TRBJ1-2; 7 nucleotides match TRBD1. As DNA, the CDR3 is TGTGCCAGTACCCCCCTAGGGGGCCAGATAATAGACTATGGCTACACCTTC. It encodes CASTPLGGQIIDYGYTF.